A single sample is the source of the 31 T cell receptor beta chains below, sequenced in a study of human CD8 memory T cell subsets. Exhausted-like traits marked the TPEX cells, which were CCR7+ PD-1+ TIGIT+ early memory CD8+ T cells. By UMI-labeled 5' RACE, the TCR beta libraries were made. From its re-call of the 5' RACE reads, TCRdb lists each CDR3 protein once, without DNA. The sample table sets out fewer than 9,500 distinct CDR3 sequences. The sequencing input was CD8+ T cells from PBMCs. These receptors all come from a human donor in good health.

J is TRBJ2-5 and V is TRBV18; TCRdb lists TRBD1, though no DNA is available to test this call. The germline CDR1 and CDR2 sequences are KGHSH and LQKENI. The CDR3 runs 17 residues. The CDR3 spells CASSRTGTPYIQETQYF.

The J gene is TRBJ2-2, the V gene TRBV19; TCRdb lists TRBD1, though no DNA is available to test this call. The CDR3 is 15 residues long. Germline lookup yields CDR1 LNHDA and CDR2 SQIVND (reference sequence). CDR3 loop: CASSISGDGTGELFF.

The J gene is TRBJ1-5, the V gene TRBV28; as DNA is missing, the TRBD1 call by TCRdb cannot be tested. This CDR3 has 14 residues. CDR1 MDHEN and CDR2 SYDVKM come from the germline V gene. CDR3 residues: CASSSSQGFQPQHF.

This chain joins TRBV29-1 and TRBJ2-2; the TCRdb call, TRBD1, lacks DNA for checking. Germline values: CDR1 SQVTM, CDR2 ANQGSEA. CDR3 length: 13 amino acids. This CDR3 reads CSVGQGDTGELFF.

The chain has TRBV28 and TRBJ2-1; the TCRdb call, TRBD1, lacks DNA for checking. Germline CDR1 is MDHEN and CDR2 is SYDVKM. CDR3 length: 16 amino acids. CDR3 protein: CASSFQGFGSYNEQFF.

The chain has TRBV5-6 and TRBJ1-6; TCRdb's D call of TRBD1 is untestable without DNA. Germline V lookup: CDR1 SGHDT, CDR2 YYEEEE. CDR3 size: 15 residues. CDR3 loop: CASSTRGTGYPPLHF.

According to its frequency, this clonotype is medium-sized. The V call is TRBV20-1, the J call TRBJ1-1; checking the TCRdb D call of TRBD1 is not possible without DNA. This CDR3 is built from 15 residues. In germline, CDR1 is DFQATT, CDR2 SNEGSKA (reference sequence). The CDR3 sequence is CSATGALPMNTEAFF.

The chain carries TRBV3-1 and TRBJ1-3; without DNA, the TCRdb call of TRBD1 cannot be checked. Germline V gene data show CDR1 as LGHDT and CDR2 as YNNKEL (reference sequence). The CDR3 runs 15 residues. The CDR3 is CASSQDQGAGNTIYF.

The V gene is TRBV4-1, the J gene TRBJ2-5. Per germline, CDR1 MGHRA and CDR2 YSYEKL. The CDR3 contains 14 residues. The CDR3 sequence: CASSQGPIQETQYF.

CDR3 protein: CASGAPGQENEKLFF. The gene calls are TRBV12-5 and TRBJ1-4; checking the TCRdb D call of TRBD1 is not possible without DNA. Germline V gene data show CDR1 as LGHNT and CDR2 as FRNRAP. CDR3 length equals 15 residues.

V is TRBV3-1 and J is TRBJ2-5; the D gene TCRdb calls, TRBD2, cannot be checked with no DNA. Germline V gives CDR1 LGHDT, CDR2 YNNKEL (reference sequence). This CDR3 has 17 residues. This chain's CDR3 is CASSQERLAGDQETQYF.

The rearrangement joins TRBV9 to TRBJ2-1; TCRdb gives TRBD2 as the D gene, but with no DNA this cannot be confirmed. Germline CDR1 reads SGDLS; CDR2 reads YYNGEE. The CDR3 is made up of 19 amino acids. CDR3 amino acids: CASSVESSGVARLGNEQFF.

CDR3 protein: CASSVSGGATGELFF. The chain uses TRBV9 and TRBJ2-2; TCRdb designates TRBD1, a call that cannot be tested without DNA. Germline V gene data show CDR1 as SGDLS and CDR2 as YYNGEE. CDR3 size: 15 residues.

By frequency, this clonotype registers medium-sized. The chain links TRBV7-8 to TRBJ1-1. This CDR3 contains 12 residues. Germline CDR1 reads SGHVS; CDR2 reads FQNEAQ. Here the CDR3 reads CASSLGTVEAFF.

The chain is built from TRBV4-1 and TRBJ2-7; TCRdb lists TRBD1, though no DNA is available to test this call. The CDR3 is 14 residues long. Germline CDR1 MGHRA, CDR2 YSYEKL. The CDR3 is CASSQEARGYEQYF.

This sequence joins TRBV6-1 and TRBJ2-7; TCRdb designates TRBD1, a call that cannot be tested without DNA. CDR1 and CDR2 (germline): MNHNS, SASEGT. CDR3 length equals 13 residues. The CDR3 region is CASSETGSYEQYF.

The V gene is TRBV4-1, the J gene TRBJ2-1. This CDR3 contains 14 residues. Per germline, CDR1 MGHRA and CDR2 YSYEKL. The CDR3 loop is CASSHPDDSNEQFF.

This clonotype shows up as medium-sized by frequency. The CDR3 reads CASSLKGPTFSYEQYF. V is TRBV28 and J is TRBJ2-7; lacking DNA, the TRBD2 call made by TCRdb goes unchecked. Germline lookup yields CDR1 MDHEN and CDR2 SYDVKM. The CDR3 runs to 16 residues.

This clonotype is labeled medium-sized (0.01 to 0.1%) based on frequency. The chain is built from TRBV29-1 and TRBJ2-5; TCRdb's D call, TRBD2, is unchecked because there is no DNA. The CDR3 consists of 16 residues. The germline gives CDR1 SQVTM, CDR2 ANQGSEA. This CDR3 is CSVEGDTGGIKETQYF.

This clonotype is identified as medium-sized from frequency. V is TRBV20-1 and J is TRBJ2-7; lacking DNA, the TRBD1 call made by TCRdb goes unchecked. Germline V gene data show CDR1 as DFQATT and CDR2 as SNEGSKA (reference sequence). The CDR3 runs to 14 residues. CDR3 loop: CSAREQGQGGEQYF.

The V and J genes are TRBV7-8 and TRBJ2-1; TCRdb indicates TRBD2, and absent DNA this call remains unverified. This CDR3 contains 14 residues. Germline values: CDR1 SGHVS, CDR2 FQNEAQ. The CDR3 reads CASSLAGGYNEQFF.

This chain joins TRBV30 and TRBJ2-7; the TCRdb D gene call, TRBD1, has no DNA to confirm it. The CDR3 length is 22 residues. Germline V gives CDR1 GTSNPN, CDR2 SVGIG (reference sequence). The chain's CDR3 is CAWSRASFDTALTGFLTYEQYF. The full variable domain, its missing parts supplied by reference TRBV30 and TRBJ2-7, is SQTIHQWPATLVQPVGSPLSLECTVEGTSNPNLYWYRQAAGRGLQLLFYSVGIGQISSEVPQNLSASRPQDRQFILSSKKLLLSDSGFYLCAWSRASFDTALTGFLTYEQYFGPGTRLTVT.

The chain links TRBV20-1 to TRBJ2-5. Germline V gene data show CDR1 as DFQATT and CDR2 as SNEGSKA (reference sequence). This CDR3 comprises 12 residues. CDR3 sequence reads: CSAREGSETQYF.

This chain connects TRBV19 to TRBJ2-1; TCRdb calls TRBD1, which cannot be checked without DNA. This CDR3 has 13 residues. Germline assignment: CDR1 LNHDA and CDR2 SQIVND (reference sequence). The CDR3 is CASSIGAGDQQFF.

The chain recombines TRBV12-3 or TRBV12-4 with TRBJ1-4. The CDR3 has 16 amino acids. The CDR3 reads CASSFGARASNEKLFF.

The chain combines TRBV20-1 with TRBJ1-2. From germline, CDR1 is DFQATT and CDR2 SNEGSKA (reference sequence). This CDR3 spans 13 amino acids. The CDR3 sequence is CSARETENYGYTF.

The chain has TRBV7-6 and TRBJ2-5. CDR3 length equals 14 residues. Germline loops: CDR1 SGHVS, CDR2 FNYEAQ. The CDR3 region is CASSFLGTQETQYF.

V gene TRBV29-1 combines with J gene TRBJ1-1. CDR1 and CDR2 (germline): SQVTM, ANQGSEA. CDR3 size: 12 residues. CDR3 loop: CSVESRQGTAFF.

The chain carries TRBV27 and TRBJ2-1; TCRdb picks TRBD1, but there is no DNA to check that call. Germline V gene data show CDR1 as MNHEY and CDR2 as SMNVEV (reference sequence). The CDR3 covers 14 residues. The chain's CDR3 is CASSNRDRDNEQFF.

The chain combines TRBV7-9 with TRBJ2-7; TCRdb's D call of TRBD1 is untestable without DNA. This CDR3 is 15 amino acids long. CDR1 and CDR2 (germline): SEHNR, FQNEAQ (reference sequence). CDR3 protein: CASSDGQGQTYEQYF.

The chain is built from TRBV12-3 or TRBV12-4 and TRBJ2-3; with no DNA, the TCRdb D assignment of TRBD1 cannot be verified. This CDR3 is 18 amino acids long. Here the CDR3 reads CASGGTATESSSTDTQYF.